This TCR beta chain was recovered during a study of blood T cell repertoires in COVID-19 (dated by TCRdb to 2020 to 2021). Study-level background: Samples from collaborators originated in the United States, Italy and Spain and spanned both the acute and convalescent phases of COVID-19. The prospective study material was composed of cDNA or gDNA derived from T cells, B-cell-depleted T cells, or PBMCs. Deeply sampled blood TCRbeta repertoires from subjects exposed to, actively infected with, or recovered from COVID-19 were included in the dataset. The repertoires were released in a freely available public database meant as a resource for research on the immune response to SARS-CoV-2. Samples came from the ongoing ImmuneRACE study (first 160 participants) plus 1,254 subjects from 6 global collaborators. A de-identified subject ID, COVID-19 status, age in years and sex were almost always included in the sample metadata. Where available, HLA class I and class II types were obtained from metadata supplied by the sample provider rather than from assay-based typing.

Each collaborating institution followed its own protocols to collect whole blood in K2EDTA tubes. For TCRbeta analysis, collaborators shipped samples as frozen whole blood, isolated PBMCs, or DNA extracted from either of those sample types. The germline V gene supplies CDR1 SGHRS and CDR2 YFSETQ. The CDR3 goes from the cysteine to the phenylalanine over 15 residues. Only CDR3 DNA is held: 45 bases, read in frame from base 1. Trimming takes 1 base off V and 2 bases off J; junction bases not matched to a gene: 4. The full study reports these points: Clinical and demographic metadata were provided uncurated, with the amount varying by source and participant.

Worth noting for this clone: The antigen it binds to is not known. No quality values exist for individual bases; no much larger clone is one base distant.

The immunoSEQ Assay, a bias-controlled multiplex PCR, was used to amplify TCRbeta CDR3 regions from genomic DNA. For the original study's pipeline: Nucleated cell counts per sample were estimated from amplification of reference gene primers within the assay. To quantify the absolute abundance of each unique TCRbeta CDR3 rearrangement, sequence reads were collapsed and filtered. For each sample, productive Simpson clonality was calculated as the square root of Simpson's diversity index across productive rearrangements. This is the immuneACCESS table as TCRdb keeps it, with only in-frame sequences that have V and J called. A part of the clones is gone; compared with another copy, unresolved V genes explain less than half, and the rest is unexplained. Clone size and V and J calls were adopted from that table, with D and trimming inferred from the DNA. The sample table shows some 100,000 clones, and about 90% are seen once. The ten biggest clones cover around 1.1% of the sample.

The sample was peripheral blood. The chain is encoded by TRBV5-1 joined to TRBJ2-7, with 9 central nucleotides matching TRBD1. This TCR derives from a human donor in a cohort sampled during active COVID-19. The CDR3 in this case is CASSLLGTGPYEQYF. The DNA sequence is as follows: TGCGCCAGCAGCTTGTTAGGGACAGGGCCCTACGAGCAGTACTTC.